This TCR beta chain was recorded in a study of T cell responses to AZD1222 COVID-19 vaccine. Trimming removed 1 base at V and 0 bases at J, with 7 bases between. The CDR3 has 15 amino acids. Germline loops: CDR1 SEHNR, CDR2 FQNEAQ (reference sequence). This table comes from immunoSEQ multiplex PCR, and its TCRdb copy is limited to in-frame clones, with some not included. Here the sample spans 140,000 to 150,000 clones, about 92% being singletons. This sequence originates from an adult who received the AZD1222 COVID-19 vaccine. The chain links TRBV7-9 to TRBJ1-3; D perhaps matches TRBD1 (6 bases). The material sequenced was peripheral blood, taken 28 days after the second AZD1222 dose. CDR3 bases: TGTGCCAGCAGCTTAGTAGGGGGCTCTGGAAACACCATATATTTT. Its translation is CASSLVGGSGNTIYF.